These 13 T cell receptor beta chains came from one sample sequenced in a study of cytomegalovirus exposure and HLA in healthy donors. Amplification used 60 Vbeta primers and 13 Jbeta primers. TCRdb keeps only in-frame clones here, not all; method: immunoSEQ multiplex PCR. The repertoire consists of approximately 260,000 clones, with 80% to 95% occurring once and the leading ten covering 1.7%. Sequenced: PBMCs. The receptors here all came from a girl aged 2 to 9 in good health and CMV-seronegative.

The chain uses TRBV27 and TRBJ2-2, with TRBD2 matching over 10 bases. With 4 bases clipped from V and 7 bases from J, the junction kept 6 bases outside the gene matches. CDR1 and CDR2 (germline): MNHEY, SMNVEV (reference sequence). This CDR3 contains 15 residues. The CDR3 sequence is CASSSKAGGGGELFF. The CDR3 bases are TGTGCCAGCAGTTCAAAAGCGGGAGGGGGCGGGGAGCTGTTTTTT.

This chain connects TRBV11-2 to TRBJ2-5, with D perhaps TRBD1 (6 bases). The V gene's germline CDR1 is SGHAT and CDR2 FQNNGV. V was shortened by 0 bases and J by 0 bases, with 14 bases between the two germline ends. The CDR3 is 17 amino acids. Written as DNA, the CDR3 is TGTGCCAGCAGCTTAGAGTACAGGGTTAGGGACCAAGAGACCCAGTACTTC. This encodes CASSLEYRVRDQETQYF.

V is TRBV5-1 and J is TRBJ2-6, with D maybe TRBD2 (5 bases). Trimming took off 4 bases at V and 4 bases at J, with 9 bases between the two ends. There are 14 residues in the CDR3. CDR1 is SGHRS and CDR2 is YFSETQ in the germline V gene. The CDR3 protein is CASSPSGGANVLTF. CDR3 nucleotides: TGCGCCAGCAGCCCCTCGGGGGGGGCCAACGTCCTGACTTTC.

The rearrangement joins TRBV5-1 to TRBJ1-1, with D hard to call. Germline CDR1 reads SGHRS; CDR2 reads YFSETQ. Trimming pared 0 bases from V and 4 bases from J, leaving 4 bases between. The CDR3 consists of 12 residues. The chain's CDR3 is CASSLGATEAFF. CDR3 in DNA: TGCGCCAGCAGCTTGGGGGCCACTGAAGCTTTCTTT. The complete variable domain, with remaining parts taken from reference TRBV5-1 and TRBJ1-1, reads KAGVTQTPRYLIKTRGQQVTLSCSPISGHRSVSWYQQTPGQGLQFLFEYFSETQRNKGNFPGRFSGRQFSNSRSEMNVSTLELGDSALYLCASSLGATEAFFGQGTRLTVV.

The chain recombines TRBV5-1 with TRBJ2-7; 13 nucleotides line up with TRBD2. The CDR3 loop spans 19 amino acids. V dropped 0 bases and J dropped 3; count of bases not matched to a gene: 12. Germline V gene data show CDR1 as SGHRS and CDR2 as YFSETQ. The CDR3 region is CASSLDTGLAGRRDYEQYF. As DNA, the CDR3 is TGCGCCAGCAGCTTGGACACGGGACTAGCGGGACGGAGAGACTACGAGCAGTACTTC. Full variable domain (outside the CDR3, taken from reference TRBV5-1 and TRBJ2-7): KAGVTQTPRYLIKTRGQQVTLSCSPISGHRSVSWYQQTPGQGLQFLFEYFSETQRNKGNFPGRFSGRQFSNSRSEMNVSTLELGDSALYLCASSLDTGLAGRRDYEQYFGPGTRLTVT.

The chain combines TRBV7-9 with TRBJ2-1, with 7 positions matching TRBD2. The CDR3 covers 12 residues. The V gene end was trimmed by 6 bases and the J gene end by 5 bases; junction bases not matched to a gene: 1. Per germline, CDR1 SEHNR and CDR2 FQNEAQ (reference sequence). DNA of the CDR3: TGTGCCAGCAGTCTAGCGGACAATGAGCAGTTCTTC. This codes for CASSLADNEQFF.

The chain couples TRBV2 to TRBJ2-2; TRBD1 aligns across 7 bases. In germline, CDR1 is SNHLY, CDR2 FYNNEI. CDR3 length: 16 residues. V dropped 2 bases and J dropped 0; count of bases not matched to a gene: 3. CDR3 bases: TGTGCCAGCAGTGAAATCGGGACAGCGAACACCGGGGAGCTGTTTTTT. Amino acids: CASSEIGTANTGELFF.

This chain joins TRBV30 and TRBJ2-7; 7 bases line up with TRBD2. Trimming at V came to 8 bases and at J to 9 bases, leaving 7 bases not matched to a gene. The CDR3 runs to 10 residues. Looked up from germline, CDR1 is GTSNPN and CDR2 is SVGIG (reference sequence). This chain's CDR3 is CAHGRGGQYF. The CDR3, as DNA: TGTGCCCACGGCCGCGGGGGGCAGTACTTC.

The chain uses TRBV19 and TRBJ2-1; TRBD2 aligns across 8 bases. The CDR3 contains 17 residues. V was pared by 9 bases and J by 1 base, with 14 bases of the junction left unmatched. Germline loops: CDR1 LNHDA, CDR2 SQIVND (reference sequence). CDR3 region: CARSQGKRGRSYNEQFF. CDR3 sequence (DNA): TGTGCCAGAAGCCAAGGGAAGCGGGGGCGATCCTACAATGAGCAGTTCTTC. The entire variable domain, with the rest obtained from reference TRBV19 and TRBJ2-1, is as follows: DGGITQSPKYLFRKEGQNVTLSCEQNLNHDAMYWYRQDPGQGLRLIYYSQIVNDFQKGDIAEGYSVSREKKESFPLTVTSAQKNPTAFYLCARSQGKRGRSYNEQFFGPGTRLTVL.

This sequence joins TRBV6-5 and TRBJ2-7; maybe TRBD1 (6 bases). The CDR3 totals 13 residues. Germline lookup yields CDR1 MNHEY and CDR2 SVGAGI. Trimming removed 2 bases from V and 2 bases from J, with 7 bases in between. CDR3 in amino acids: CASSYGQPYEQYF. For the CDR3, the DNA is TGTGCCAGCAGTTACGGACAGCCCTACGAGCAGTACTTC.

This chain uses TRBV18 with TRBJ1-5; TRBD1 matches 7 bases. J was trimmed by 2 bases and V by 6 bases; bases with no gene match: 4. CDR1 KGHSH and CDR2 LQKENI come from the germline V gene. This CDR3 is built from 14 residues. The CDR3 sequence is CASSLDRGNQPQHF. The CDR3, as DNA: TGTGCCAGCTCTCTAGACAGGGGCAATCAGCCCCAGCATTTT.

V usage is TRBV6-5 and J usage is TRBJ2-2; 10 bases align to TRBD1. This CDR3 contains 15 residues. CDR1 MNHEY and CDR2 SVGAGI come from the germline V gene. Trimming at V came to 4 bases and at J to 6 bases, leaving 5 bases not matched to a gene. The CDR3 sequence is CASSSGTGVAGELFF. CDR3 nucleotide sequence: TGTGCCAGCAGTTCCGGGACAGGGGTGGCCGGGGAGCTGTTTTTT.

J is TRBJ2-7 and V is TRBV7-8; D not certain. CDR1 is SGHVS and CDR2 is FQNEAQ in the germline V gene. The CDR3 length is 14 residues. V shed 5 bases and J shed 0 bases, with 11 bases lying between them. Written as DNA, the CDR3 is TGTGCCAGCAGCGCCCAGACTGTCTCCTACGAGCAGTACTTC. As protein: CASSAQTVSYEQYF.